The 21 T cell receptor beta chains below come from one sample, sequenced in a study of cytomegalovirus exposure and HLA in healthy donors. With 60 Vbeta and 13 Jbeta primers, the PCR was carried out. The assay was immunoSEQ multiplex PCR, and TCRdb's table has in-frame clones only and misses some. The sample records about 130,000 clones, about 86% being singletons. Specimen: PBMCs. The receptors originated from a man aged 18 to 29 in good health and CMV-seronegative.

The chain joins TRBV30 to TRBJ1-5, with 7 bases that match TRBD1. Germline trimming cut 0 bases from V and 7 bases from J; bases unmatched to any gene: 6. This CDR3 has 14 amino acids. Germline V gives CDR1 GTSNPN, CDR2 SVGIG (reference sequence). CDR3 sequence: CAWSVGRGGQPQHF. In DNA, the CDR3 is TGTGCCTGGAGTGTAGGCAGAGGGGGCCAGCCCCAGCATTTT.

The V gene is TRBV27, the J gene TRBJ1-4; the D gene is possibly TRBD1 (6 bases). This CDR3 contains 14 residues. Germline V gene data show CDR1 as MNHEY and CDR2 as SMNVEV (reference sequence). Trimming stripped 5 bases from V and 7 bases from J, with 14 bases between. The CDR3 bases are TGTGCCAGCAGTGGGGGGGACATCGGTGAAAAACTGTTTTTT. Amino acid sequence: CASSGGDIGEKLFF.

The chain links TRBV4-3 to TRBJ2-1; D might be TRBD1 (6 bases). The CDR3 extends over 18 amino acids. Germline CDR1 and CDR2: LGHNA and YSLEER. Trimming left V 1 base short and J 1 base short, with 17 bases between. CDR3 sequence (DNA): TGCGCCAGCAGCCAAGGCCCCAATACAGGGTCTTCCTACAATGAGCAGTTCTTC. It codes for CASSQGPNTGSSYNEQFF.

A note on this clone: The junction and the germline gene differ at one end; a read error may be behind it. V usage is TRBV9 and J usage is TRBJ2-2; possible D gene TRBD1, 6 bases. Germline CDR1 SGDLS, CDR2 YYNGEE. The CDR3 runs to 15 residues. CDR3 amino acids: CASSDTGNTAGVLFF. The DNA for the CDR3 is TGTGCCAGCAGTGATACCGGGAACACTGCAGGGGTGCTGTTTTTT.

The rearrangement joins TRBV25-1 to TRBJ2-2, with D unresolved. The CDR3 runs 13 residues. V lost 7 bases to trimming and J lost 2 bases, with 8 bases between them. Looked up from germline, CDR1 is MGHDK and CDR2 is SYGVNS. The CDR3: CASMELNTGELFF. The CDR3 DNA follows: TGTGCCAGCATGGAGCTCAACACCGGGGAGCTGTTTTTT.

This clone has only a few counts. The chain carries TRBV5-6 and TRBJ2-7, with a possible D match to TRBD2 (5 bases). Trimming removed 3 bases at V and 3 bases at J, with 13 bases between. The CDR3 length is 14 residues. Germline loops: CDR1 SGHDT, CDR2 YYEEEE. In DNA form, the CDR3 reads TGTGCCAGCAGCTCCCCCTCAGACTACTACGAGCAGTACTTC. Its translation: CASSSPSDYYEQYF.

The CDR3 coding sequence is TGCGCCAGCAGCTTGGCCATCCCTGGCATGGAGAATTCACCCCTCCACTTT. Translating gives CASSLAIPGMENSPLHF. The genes are TRBV5-1 and TRBJ1-6; D gene uncertain. The V gene lost 0 bases and the J gene lost 7 bases, with 17 bases spanning the gap. CDR3 size: 17 residues. Germline loops: CDR1 SGHRS, CDR2 YFSETQ.

V gene TRBV7-3 combines with J gene TRBJ2-3, with D perhaps TRBD1 (6 bases). The ends were cut back, 5 bases at V and 6 bases at J, with 18 bases in the middle. CDR1 SGHTA and CDR2 FQGTGA come from the germline V gene. The CDR3 length is 15 residues. CDR3 amino acids: CASSQGFGRVDTQYF. The CDR3 bases are TGTGCCAGCAGCCAGGGGTTTGGGCGGGTGGATACGCAGTATTTT.

The rearrangement links TRBV11-2 to TRBJ2-5, with TRBD2 matching over 15 bases. Germline values: CDR1 SGHAT, CDR2 FQNNGV. This CDR3 spans 19 amino acids. Trimming removed 1 base from V and 2 bases from J; junction bases left unmatched: 8. The CDR3 DNA sequence: TGTGCCAGCAGCTTAGTCGGGACTAGCGGGGGGACTTTTCAAGAGACCCAGTACTTC. Translating it yields CASSLVGTSGGTFQETQYF.

This rearrangement joins TRBV15 to TRBJ1-1, with a tentative D call TRBD1 (6 bases). CDR3 length: 14 residues. CDR1 and CDR2 from the germline V gene are LNHNV and YYDKDF (reference sequence). The V end lost 3 bases, the J end lost 0 bases, and 8 bases lay between the germline ends. CDR3 DNA: TGTGCCACCAGCAGTGGGGACATGAACACTGAAGCTTTCTTT. It encodes CATSSGDMNTEAFF. The whole variable domain, remainder taken from reference TRBV15 and TRBJ1-1, is DAMVIQNPRYQVTQFGKPVTLSCSQTLNHNVMYWYQQKSSQAPKLLFHYYDKDFNNEADTPDNFQSRRPNTSFCFLDIRSPGLGDTAMYLCATSSGDMNTEAFFGQGTRLTVV.

The V call is TRBV19, the J call TRBJ1-3; D ambiguous. Trimming cost V 3 bases and J 0 bases, with 9 bases left between them. Germline V CDR1 and CDR2: LNHDA, SQIVND (reference sequence). The CDR3 sequence is 15 residues long. Here the CDR3 reads CASSIGIYSGNTIYF. Here the CDR3 DNA reads TGTGCCAGTAGTATCGGGATCTACTCTGGAAACACCATATATTTT.

The CDR3 DNA is TGTGCCAGCAGCCCCAATCGCGGGGGGGTCAGGGCCCAGCATTTT. Translating gives CASSPNRGGVRAQHF. The chain uses TRBV11-3 and TRBJ1-5, with a possible D match to TRBD1 (5 bases). Deletions cut 5 bases from V and 11 bases from J, with 22 bases between. Germline CDR1 reads SGHNT; CDR2 reads YENEEA. The CDR3 covers 15 residues.

The chain uses TRBV6-1 and TRBJ1-6; D is uncertain. Trimming stripped 1 base from V and 6 bases from J, with 4 bases between. CDR1 and CDR2 from the germline V gene are MNHNS and SASEGT. The CDR3 runs 13 residues. DNA for the CDR3: TGTGCCAGCAGTGAAGGCAGTAATTCACCCCTCCACTTT. The encoded protein is CASSEGSNSPLHF.

This sequence joins TRBV10-1 and TRBJ1-1; TRBD1 agrees at 9 bases. The CDR3 is 14 residues long. Germline V lookup: CDR1 WNHNN, CDR2 SYGVQD (reference sequence). J lost 0 bases, V lost 7 bases, and 3 bases had no gene match. In DNA form, the CDR3 reads TGCGCCAGCAAAGGACAGGGGTTGAACACTGAAGCTTTCTTT. Amino acid sequence: CASKGQGLNTEAFF.

The J gene is TRBJ2-1, the V gene TRBV7-9; 11 bases line up with TRBD2. The V segment lost 1 base and the J segment 0 bases; nucleotides outside the gene matches: 8. Germline V CDR1 and CDR2: SEHNR, FQNEAQ (reference sequence). This CDR3 spans 19 amino acids. The chain's CDR3 is CASSLGRLAGPSSYNEQFF. The CDR3 DNA follows: TGTGCCAGCAGCTTAGGTAGACTAGCGGGGCCCAGCTCCTACAATGAGCAGTTCTTC.

This chain joins TRBV5-1 and TRBJ2-5, with TRBD1 as a possible D gene (6 bases). CDR1 and CDR2 from the germline V gene are SGHRS and YFSETQ. There are 14 residues in the CDR3. Trimming cost V 3 bases and J 2 bases, with 11 bases left between them. The CDR3 coding sequence is TGCGCCAGCAGCTCGGACAGCAGACAAGAGACCCAGTACTTC. It encodes CASSSDSRQETQYF. Full variable domain (remainder filled in from reference TRBV5-1 and TRBJ2-5): KAGVTQTPRYLIKTRGQQVTLSCSPISGHRSVSWYQQTPGQGLQFLFEYFSETQRNKGNFPGRFSGRQFSNSRSEMNVSTLELGDSALYLCASSSDSRQETQYFGPGTRLLVL.

V and J are TRBV19 and TRBJ1-2; TRBD1 is a possible D gene (6 bases). CDR1 and CDR2 from the germline V gene are LNHDA and SQIVND (reference sequence). The CDR3 spans 19 residues. V lost 0 bases and J lost 4, with 24 bases in between. The CDR3 loop reads CASSIDSRQDRYLLYGYTF. CDR3 sequence (DNA): TGTGCCAGTAGTATAGATTCTCGGCAGGACAGATACCTTCTCTATGGCTACACCTTC.

The chain combines TRBV10-3 with TRBJ2-6, with D maybe TRBD1 (6 bases). The CDR3 is 17 residues long. V was cut by 5 bases and J by 1 base, with 15 bases left in between. CDR1 is ENHRY and CDR2 is SYGVKD in the germline V gene. CDR3 coding DNA: TGTGCCATCAGTTCCAGGGGTTCAGGTTCTGGGGCCAACGTCCTGACTTTC. As protein: CAISSRGSGSGANVLTF.

V and J are TRBV6-4 and TRBJ2-7; no definite D call. The CDR3 is 16 residues long. Looked up from germline, CDR1 is MRHNA and CDR2 is SNTAGT. V lost 4 bases, J lost 3 bases, and 19 bases lay in between. The CDR3 is CASSAARGRSDYEQYF. The CDR3 bases are TGTGCCAGCAGTGCCGCTCGAGGCCGTTCGGACTACGAGCAGTACTTC.

Written as DNA, the CDR3 is TGTGCCATCAGTGAGTCCGGAGAGAACACTGAAGCTTTCTTT. It translates to CAISESGENTEAFF. The V gene is TRBV10-3, the J gene TRBJ1-1; D remains unclear. Germline loops: CDR1 ENHRY, CDR2 SYGVKD. V dropped 0 bases and J dropped 1 base, with 6 bases sitting between them. This CDR3 is built from 14 residues.

CDR3: CAIVAVGDTEAFF. The CDR3, as DNA: TGTGCCATCGTGGCCGTCGGGGACACTGAAGCTTTCTTT. V is TRBV10-3 and J is TRBJ1-1, with D uncertain. There are 13 residues in the CDR3. Trimming shortened V by 8 bases and J by 3 bases, and 13 bases separated the two germline ends. Germline CDR1 and CDR2: ENHRY and SYGVKD.